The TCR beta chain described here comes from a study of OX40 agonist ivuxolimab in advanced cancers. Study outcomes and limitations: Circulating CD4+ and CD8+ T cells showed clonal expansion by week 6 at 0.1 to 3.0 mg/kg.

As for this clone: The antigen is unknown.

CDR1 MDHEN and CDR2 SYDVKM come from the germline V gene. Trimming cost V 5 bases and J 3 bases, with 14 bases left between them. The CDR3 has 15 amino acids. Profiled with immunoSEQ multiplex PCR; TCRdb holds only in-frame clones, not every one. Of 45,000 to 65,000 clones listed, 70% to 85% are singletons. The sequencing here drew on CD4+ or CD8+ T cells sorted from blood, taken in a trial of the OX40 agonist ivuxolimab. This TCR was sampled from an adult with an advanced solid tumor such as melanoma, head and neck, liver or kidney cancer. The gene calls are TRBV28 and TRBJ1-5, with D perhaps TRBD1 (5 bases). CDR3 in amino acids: CASSTPGGNNQPQHF. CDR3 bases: TGTGCCAGCAGTACTCCCGGGGGGAACAATCAGCCCCAGCATTTT.